This TCR beta chain comes out of a study of cytomegalovirus exposure and HLA in healthy donors listed by TCRdb under 2017. The study in broad terms: In an earlier analysis of some 550 of the donors, around 300 Gb of sequence data and 90 million to 120 million unique TCR beta sequences from about 179 million T cells were reported. Roughly 300 gigabases of sequencing data and around 85 million unique TCR sequences made up an early release that covered several hundred HLA-typed donors. Of the roughly 390 genotyped donors, approximately 83% fell in the genetic ancestry cluster associated with self-reported Caucasian donors. The aim of the study was to test whether cataloging public T cell receptors could identify signatures of past pathogen exposure. Using immunosequencing, the study profiled T cell repertoires from roughly 650 subjects and related those repertoires to cytomegalovirus serostatus. Along with the approximately 620-subject first cohort, a separate validation cohort of about 110 different subjects was used. The study combined high-throughput TCR immunosequencing, statistical association of individual TCRs with disease status, and machine learning to predict cytomegalovirus infection status. To study patterns of TCR occurrence, a later analysis re-analyzed previously published TCR beta repertoires from 650 to 750 donors and added high-resolution HLA genotyping. Rather than drawing on any new phenotypic data, the later analysis identified candidate immune exposures from TCR beta sequences and the way those sequences occurred across donors. An earlier analysis of some 500 of the donors used high-throughput TCR beta sequencing to judge whether each TCR beta V gene segment behaved as functional or pseudogenic. Donor age, sex, ethnicity and CMV serostatus were compiled together with the repertoire data. A later genetic analysis took genome-wide SNP genotypes for about three fifths of the roughly 700 donors and used that subset as a discovery cohort. Every repertoire in the discovery cohort had been generated on one and the same sequencing platform. HLA typing included class I and class II loci at four-digit resolution. Typing coverage differed by locus: A, B, C, DRB1 and DQB1 were typed in roughly 629-630 donors, DQA1 in 522, DPA1 in roughly 590, and DPB1 in 472. Because of strong linkage in the cohort, roughly five DR-DQ haplotypes were treated as single units for association and clustering. Among some 410 genotyped donors of the cohort, an average of around 250,000 unique TCR beta nucleotide sequences was sequenced per donor, of which about 18% were non-productive. Here is what the overall study found, with its caveats: According to a later analysis, most CMV-associated TCR beta chains appeared to be HLA-restricted, and the HLA associations seemed to be driven largely by CMV exposure. Some 15 rarely observed V segments, including chromosome 9 orphons, were excluded from the earlier analysis of just under 600 of the donors because counts were too low. HLA typing was unavailable for some donors at each locus, so association tests used only the typed subset. A group of highly shared sequence variants was considered likely to be a technical artifact of the sequencing pipeline. Strong co-occurrence of HLA alleles, especially DR and DQ, made assigning TCR associations to individual alleles difficult. In a later analysis, HLA-associated TCR beta chains showed more clonal expansion and lower generation probabilities than non-associated chains that were equally common. Specific HLA alleles were associated with over 15,000 TCR beta sequences at a false discovery rate of 0.05 in a later analysis. In vitro tests confirmed that a few of the cytomegalovirus-associated TCR beta chains recognize cytomegalovirus antigens. The authors suggested that the approach could potentially be extended to other disease states and immunological phenotypes. Several of the top co-occurrence clusters appeared to be linked to parvovirus B19, influenza, CMV and Epstein-Barr virus, according to a later analysis. This cohort had only TCR beta chains sequenced, and the lack of alpha or paired-chain data limited which features could be detected. A later genetic analysis reported fewer N-insertions in productive TCRs among donors in an Asian-associated ancestry cluster than the roughly 700-donor mean. Across donors, most TCR sequences were observed very rarely, whereas some public TCRs were present in many individuals. A further reported finding was that TCR beta sequences accurately predicted the HLA-A and HLA-B alleles for most subjects in the first cohort. In a later genetic analysis, a missense DCLRE1C variant was associated with V-gene and J-gene trimming of TCR beta chains, and the association was replicated in an independent cohort. In both the original and validation cohorts, the classifier was reported to diagnose cytomegalovirus status with high specificity and sensitivity. In an earlier analysis of under 600 of the donors, most TCR beta V segments were observed in productive rearrangements about 87% or about 30% of the time, broadly matching IMGT annotations. Roughly uniform sequencing depth across donors was assumed in presence/absence analyses, although this assumption may not hold. The only immune exposure information available for the cohort was CMV serostatus. The 87-base-pair reads could not distinguish some IMGT-functional V segments, including TRBV6-2 and TRBV6-3, so those segments were excluded. In the study, approximately 160 TCR beta chains were listed as associated with cytomegalovirus. In a later analysis, TCR association rates were found to vary across HLA loci, with the most associated TCRs seen for DRB1 alleles and the fewest for HLA-C alleles. Linkage disequilibrium might explain the correlated functional status among segregating V segments, but an unknown experimental factor could not be excluded.

Note on this clone: It lacks a known antigen. No base qualities exist here, and no much larger clone lies one base off it.

The CDR3 spans 17 residues, from the cysteine through the phenylalanine. Just CDR3 DNA is preserved here, 51 bases in frame from base 1. The germline V and J ends show losses of 4 bases and 3 bases respectively, and no gene match explains 16 bases of the junction. For CDR1 and CDR2, the germline V gene lists SGDLS and YYNGEE. In total, roughly 670 healthy bone marrow donors made up the cohort. At the time of sampling, every cohort member was nominally healthy, though immune exposures that went unrecorded were likely present. The donor tested CMV seropositive and was one of the 289 seropositive cohort members. A peripheral blood sample was collected from each donor, and TCR beta sequencing was performed on peripheral blood mononuclear cells. The Qiagen DNeasy Blood Extraction Kit was used to extract genomic DNA from the blood cell samples. To prepare the library, the immunoSEQ multiplex PCR assay was applied. A mixture of 60 forward primers for TCR Vbeta segments and 13 reverse primers for TCR Jbeta segments was used in the multiplex PCR. The CDR3 region of rearranged TCR beta genes was amplified from genomic DNA by a multiplex PCR assay. The amplified TCR beta libraries were sequenced on the Illumina HiSeq System as 87-base-pair reads. The original methods were these. Across the 670 or so repertoires, a later analysis counted tens of millions of unique TCR beta chains, 9 million to 14 million of which were shared by at least two donors. Raw reads were error-corrected and collapsed into unique sequences by a nearest-neighbor algorithm in which closely related sequences were merged to remove PCR and sequencing errors. To assign V, D and J gene segments, CDR3 sequences were aligned to IMGT reference sequences. For a sequence to be retained, a match of at least six nucleotides was required to both a V gene segment and a J gene segment. A rearrangement was called productive if the CDR3 had no stop codons and remained in frame with V and J, and every other rearrangement was called non-productive. Following IMGT convention, CDR3 was defined as the stretch from the second conserved V-encoded cysteine to the conserved J-encoded phenylalanine. In an earlier analysis of 550 to 650 of the donors, sequences lacking an unambiguous match to a single V gene segment were excluded. An earlier analysis of approximately 590 of the donors classified V segments as functional when productive rearrangements were above 56.7% and as segregating when the standard deviation between donors was above 5%. To diagnose cytomegalovirus status from the catalog of TCR beta chain sequences, a statistical classification framework was built. V and J gene assignment, in a later analysis, came from comparing TCR nucleotide sequences with IMGT/GENE-DB human TR gene sequences. Using the TCRdist pipeline, a later analysis assigned CDR3 sequences along with most-parsimonious VDJ recombination scenarios. In a later analysis, each TCR beta chain was defined by its CDR3 amino acid sequence together with its V-gene family, and reads lacking a unique V-gene family were excluded. As a way to deal with suspected cross-contamination and a sequencing artifact, a later analysis dropped under 600 nucleotide sequences that were highly shared and had low generation probability. In a later analysis, a clonal expansion index for each public chain was calculated from normalized within-repertoire ranks of inferred template counts. In a later analysis, generation probabilities were computed using a VDJ recombination model fitted to out-of-frame rearrangements, and the results were checked against IGoR. In a later analysis, TCR-TCR, TCR-HLA and TCR-CMV co-occurrence was scored with hypergeometric tests, and a repertoire-size bias correction was applied to TCR pairs. To estimate false discovery rates, a later analysis permuted the HLA or CMV assignments 20 times. In a later analysis, co-occurring TCRs were grouped with DBSCAN, and TCRdist sequence similarity was added when clustering was performed within HLA-allele-positive subsets. For co-occurrence clustering, repertoires with fewer than 30,000 or more than 120,000 public chains were excluded, along with 5 or 6 repertoires with anomalous nucleotide sharing. Imported from immuneACCESS, the table was reduced by TCRdb to in-frame sequences with V and J called. These copies leave out some clones; in studies compared against another copy, an unresolved V gene accounts for under half, and the cause of the remainder is not known. That table is the source of V, J and clone size, and D and trimming were worked out from the DNA. This sample has some 200,000 clones in its table, and about 80% of those were observed once. Of the sample, 2% to 3% is held by the ten largest clones.

The chain couples TRBV9 to TRBJ2-7, and 7 bases in between align with TRBD2. Material: PBMCs. This clonotype originated in a woman aged 50 to 60 in good health and CMV-seropositive. The sequenced DNA: TGTGCCAGCAGCCCGGGTGGCGGGGGAGAGCAGTTCTACGAGCAGTACTTC. Protein translation: CASSPGGGGEQFYEQYF.